This T cell receptor (beta chain) originates from a study of T-cell reconstitution after alpha-beta-depleted transplantation in children. Regarding the study as a whole: Surviving recipient T cells and thymic progenitors produced the high day-60 TCRbeta diversity seen in some patients. After transplant, at about two months, alpha-beta T cells were reportedly derived from several hundred expanded graft clones. When one year had passed after transplant, most T-cell counts and diversity came from newly produced T cells.

Molecular barcoding with unique molecular identifiers was used for the TCRbeta library. TCRdb passed the PCR reads through MiXCR, listing each CDR3 protein once. Among about 120,000 distinct CDR3 sequences listed, 23% were seen once. This clonotype was counted many times. Its antigen is still unknown. The receptor was isolated from a male patient aged 2-15 years who had a stem cell transplant for chronic granulomatous disease, so the T cells may come from the graft donor. Material: PBMCs, mostly from graft donor cells, obtained 180 days after TCRalphabeta/CD19-depleted stem cell transplant.

For the CDR3, the DNA is TGCAGTGCCTCTATGGCGGGAGTTTTGAGTGAGCAGTTCTTC. Protein sequence: CSASMAGVLSEQFF. The chain combines TRBV20-1 with TRBJ2-1, with 7 nucleotides matching TRBD2. The CDR3 covers 14 residues. Germline-derived CDR1 and CDR2 are DFQATT and SNEGSKA (reference sequence). Unmatched junction bases numbered 14, after V lost 6 bases and J lost 9 bases.